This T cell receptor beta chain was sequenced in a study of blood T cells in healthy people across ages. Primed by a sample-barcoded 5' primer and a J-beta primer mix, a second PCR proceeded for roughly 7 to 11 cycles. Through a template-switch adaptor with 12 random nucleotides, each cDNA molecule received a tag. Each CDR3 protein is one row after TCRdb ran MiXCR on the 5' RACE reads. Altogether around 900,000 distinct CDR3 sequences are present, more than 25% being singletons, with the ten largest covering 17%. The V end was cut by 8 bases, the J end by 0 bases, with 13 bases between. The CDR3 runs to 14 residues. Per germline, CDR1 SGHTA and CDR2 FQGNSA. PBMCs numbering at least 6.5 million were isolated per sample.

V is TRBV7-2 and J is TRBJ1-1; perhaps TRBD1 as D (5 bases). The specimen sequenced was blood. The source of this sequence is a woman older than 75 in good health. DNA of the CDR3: TGTGCCAGCGCGGGCGGGGCACTGAACACTGAAGCTTTCTTT. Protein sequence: CASAGGALNTEAFF.